The 22 T cell receptor beta chains below come from one sample, sequenced in a study of blood T cells in healthy people across ages. Together with a sample-barcoded 5' primer, a J-beta primer mix was included in a second PCR lasting about 6 to 11 cycles. From the 5' RACE reads, TCRdb called clonotypes with MiXCR, one entry per CDR3 protein. The table lists under 750,000 distinct CDR3 sequences, 45% to 55% of them singletons. Sequencing was done on a sample of blood. These receptors came from an elderly man in good health.

With respect to this clonotype: Relative to the germline gene, one junction end is altered; a read error may explain this. The rearrangement uses TRBV6-6 and TRBJ1-2; a weak D match, TRBD1 (5 bases). The length of the CDR3 is 16 residues. The V gene's germline CDR1 is MNHNY and CDR2 SVGAGI (reference sequence). Here the CDR3 reads CACSFGTGTSYYGYTF. Written as DNA, the CDR3 is TGTGCCTGCAGTTTCGGAACTGGGACGTCTTACTATGGCTACACCTTC.

The CDR3 is CASSIASSSGYNYEQYF. The DNA for the CDR3 is TGTGCCAGCAGCATAGCGTCCTCTAGCGGGTACAACTACGAGCAGTACTTC. The chain uses TRBV7-3 and TRBJ2-7, with 8 bases that match TRBD2. With V trimmed by 5 bases and J by 3 bases, 15 bases remained unmatched. The CDR3 runs to 17 residues. CDR1 and CDR2 from the germline V gene are SGHTA and FQGTGA.

This clonotype was seen repeatedly, ten times or more. This chain joins TRBV6-6 and TRBJ2-5, with D tentatively TRBD2 (5 bases). The V gene lost 7 bases and the J gene lost 5 bases, with 17 bases spanning the gap. The CDR3 extends over 14 amino acids. CDR1 is MNHNY and CDR2 is SVGAGI in the germline V gene (reference sequence). This CDR3 reads CASNPDSPQETQYF. CDR3 nucleotide sequence: TGTGCCAGCAACCCGGACTCCCCCCAGGAGACCCAGTACTTC.

This clonotype was seen more than once but under ten times. The genes are TRBV18 and TRBJ2-4; TRBD2 is a possible D gene (6 bases). Germline CDR1 KGHSH, CDR2 LQKENI. The ends were cut back, 6 bases at V and 3 bases at J, with 9 bases in the middle. The CDR3 covers 13 residues. This CDR3 is CASSMGGKNIQYF. The DNA of the CDR3 is TGTGCCAGCTCGATGGGGGGCAAAAACATTCAGTACTTC.

V usage is TRBV19 and J usage is TRBJ1-4, with D maybe TRBD1 (6 bases). The germline CDR1 and CDR2 sequences are LNHDA and SQIVND (reference sequence). The CDR3 contains 17 residues. Trimming took off 4 bases at V and 5 bases at J, with 20 bases between the two ends. The chain's CDR3 is CASSSRRDTIRNEKLFF. The CDR3 DNA reads as TGTGCCAGTAGTAGCCGCCGGGACACCATAAGGAATGAAAAACTGTTTTTT.

The chain combines TRBV5-1 with TRBJ2-5, with D possibly being TRBD1 or TRBD2 (5 bases each). The DNA end is more similar to TRBJ2-7, so the J call may be wrong. Germline CDR1 reads SGHRS; CDR2 reads YFSETQ. This CDR3 is 16 amino acids long. The CDR3 DNA reads as TGCGCCAGCAGCTTGGAGGTTCCGGGACCGCCGTCCGAGCAGTACTTC. As protein: CASSLEVPGPPSEQYF.

The rearrangement uses TRBV25-1 and TRBJ2-3, with 7 nucleotides matching TRBD2. This CDR3 region has 16 residues. Germline V gives CDR1 MGHDK, CDR2 SYGVNS. The trim removed 2 bases at V and 2 bases at J, leaving 7 bases unmatched. The CDR3 DNA sequence: TGTGCCAGCAGTGAAGGGGGGAGGGCCGACACAGATACGCAGTATTTT. This translates into CASSEGGRADTDTQYF.

V usage is TRBV7-8 and J usage is TRBJ2-7; the D gene is possibly TRBD1 (6 bases). Trimming cost V 0 bases and J 2 bases, with 11 bases left between them. CDR1 and CDR2 from the germline V gene are SGHVS and FQNEAQ. The CDR3 totals 15 residues. The CDR3 here is CASSLAPGQTYEQYF. DNA for the CDR3: TGTGCCAGCAGCTTAGCGCCGGGACAAACCTACGAGCAGTACTTC.

V is TRBV24-1 and J is TRBJ1-1; no firm D call. The CDR3 sequence is 12 residues long. Trimming left V 7 bases short and J 5 bases short, with 10 bases between. The germline CDR1 and CDR2 sequences are KGHDR and SFDVKD. The CDR3 region is CATRVPGTEAFF. In nucleotides, the CDR3 is TGTGCCACCAGGGTACCTGGGACTGAAGCTTTCTTT.

This clonotype was recorded a few times. V usage is TRBV25-1 and J usage is TRBJ2-1, with no clear D. From germline, CDR1 is MGHDK and CDR2 SYGVNS. The CDR3 is 15 amino acids. Trimming removed 3 bases at V and 7 bases at J, with 16 bases between. The CDR3 DNA is TGTGCCAGCAGTGATGTCCCCTCGCCCCCAAATGAGCAGTTCTTC. This translates into CASSDVPSPPNEQFF.

The gene calls are TRBV15 and TRBJ2-5; D unclear. Trimming pared 1 base from V and 3 bases from J, leaving 9 bases between. The CDR3 covers 14 residues. The germline V gene encodes CDR1 LNHNV and CDR2 YYDKDF (reference sequence). CDR3 protein: CATSRVYTEETQYF. In DNA, the CDR3 is TGTGCCACCAGCAGAGTTTACACTGAAGAGACCCAGTACTTC.

This chain links TRBV25-1 with TRBJ1-4, with 7 bases lining up with TRBD1. Losses at the gene ends were 4 bases for V and 3 bases for J; bases not matched to a gene: 8. This CDR3 comprises 16 residues. The germline CDR1 and CDR2 sequences are MGHDK and SYGVNS. CDR3 coding DNA: TGTGCCAGCAGTGCCCGACAGGGATCGTCTAATGAAAAACTGTTTTTT. Amino acid sequence: CASSARQGSSNEKLFF.

The table lists this clonotype with many counts. The V and J genes are TRBV6-5 and TRBJ2-1; 8 bases agree with TRBD1. The CDR3 length is 14 residues. Losses at the gene ends were 5 bases for V and 0 bases for J; bases not matched to a gene: 0. CDR1 is MNHEY and CDR2 is SVGAGI in the germline V gene. CDR3 protein: CASSQGASYNEQFF. The CDR3 DNA is TGTGCCAGCAGTCAGGGGGCCTCCTACAATGAGCAGTTCTTC.

CDR3 sequence reads: CASSLASTGSPYEQYF. CDR3 sequence (DNA): TGTGCCAGCAGCTTAGCCTCGACAGGGTCACCCTACGAGCAGTACTTC. This chain connects TRBV7-2 to TRBJ2-7; 7 bases fit TRBD1. The V gene end was trimmed by 0 bases and the J gene end by 2 bases; junction bases not matched to a gene: 7. Per the germline V gene, CDR1 is SGHTA and CDR2 is FQGNSA. This CDR3 is 16 amino acids long.

In DNA, the CDR3 is TGTGCCAGCATGACCCGGGGGGGGACAGGGTATGTGGGCTATGGCTACACCTTC. Encoded protein: CASMTRGGTGYVGYGYTF. The rearrangement links TRBV6-1 to TRBJ1-2; TRBD1 agrees at 9 bases. The V and J ends lost 7 bases and 4 bases, in that order; junction bases with no gene match: 19. The CDR3 sequence is 18 residues long. Germline CDR1 is MNHNS and CDR2 is SASEGT.

The rearrangement links TRBV28 to TRBJ1-4; 7 bases map to TRBD1. CDR3 length: 14 amino acids. CDR1 MDHEN and CDR2 SYDVKM come from the germline V gene. J lost 6 bases, V lost 5 bases, and 6 bases had no gene match. The CDR3 sequence is CASSQRQGDEKLFF. The CDR3 bases are TGTGCCAGCAGTCAAAGACAGGGTGATGAAAAACTGTTTTTT.

This clonotype has just a few counts. The V and J genes are TRBV27 and TRBJ2-7, with 7 bases lining up with TRBD1. TRBJ2-5 matches the DNA end more closely, so the J call is doubtful. Looked up from germline, CDR1 is MNHEY and CDR2 is SMNVEV (reference sequence). The CDR3 length is 15 residues. CDR3 sequence (DNA): TGTGCCAGCAGTTTAGGGGACAGCCGTGGTGAGACCCAGTACTTC. This encodes CASSLGDSRGETQYF.

The chain couples TRBV4-2 to TRBJ2-7; D call uncertain. V gave up 1 base and J gave up 7 bases, with 11 bases separating them. Looked up from germline, CDR1 is LGHNA and CDR2 is YNFKEQ. The CDR3 runs to 13 residues. CDR3 sequence: CASSQGADREQYF. The CDR3 nucleotides read TGTGCCAGCAGCCAAGGGGCGGATAGGGAGCAGTACTTC.

Details on this clonotype: Its ends do not fully match the called genes, so a read error is possible. V is TRBV7-7 and J is TRBJ2-4; 13 bases match TRBD2. The CDR3 runs 13 residues. Germline lookup yields CDR1 SSHAT and CDR2 FNYEAQ (reference sequence). In DNA form, the CDR3 reads TGTGCTAGCAGCTCTGGACTAGCGGGAGTTCAGTACTTC. This codes for CASSSGLAGVQYF.

The rearrangement links TRBV4-2 to TRBJ2-7; 7 bases are shared with TRBD2. J was trimmed by 3 bases and V by 0 bases; bases with no gene match: 8. This CDR3 has 16 residues. Germline CDR1 LGHNA, CDR2 YNFKEQ. This chain's CDR3 is CASSQDVRGENYEQYF. CDR3 coding DNA: TGTGCCAGCAGCCAAGATGTACGGGGGGAGAACTACGAGCAGTACTTC.

In its sample, this clonotype was seen a few times. The chain links TRBV5-1 to TRBJ2-7; 8 bases agree with TRBD1. Germline V CDR1 and CDR2: SGHRS, YFSETQ. The CDR3 has 13 amino acids. After removal of 4 bases from V and 2 bases from J, the junction contained 2 bases not matched to a gene. CDR3 bases: TGCGCCAGCAGCATGACAGGGGCCTACGAGCAGTACTTC. Its translation: CASSMTGAYEQYF. The full variable domain, its missing parts supplied by reference TRBV5-1 and TRBJ2-7, is KAGVTQTPRYLIKTRGQQVTLSCSPISGHRSVSWYQQTPGQGLQFLFEYFSETQRNKGNFPGRFSGRQFSNSRSEMNVSTLELGDSALYLCASSMTGAYEQYFGPGTRLTVT.

The gene calls are TRBV12-3 or TRBV12-4 and TRBJ1-6; D uncertain. V was shortened by 2 bases and J by 7 bases, with 9 bases between the two germline ends. This CDR3 is built from 14 residues. CDR3 sequence (DNA): TGTGCCAGCAGTTTACAGGCACTCAATTCACCCCTCCACTTT. It codes for CASSLQALNSPLHF.